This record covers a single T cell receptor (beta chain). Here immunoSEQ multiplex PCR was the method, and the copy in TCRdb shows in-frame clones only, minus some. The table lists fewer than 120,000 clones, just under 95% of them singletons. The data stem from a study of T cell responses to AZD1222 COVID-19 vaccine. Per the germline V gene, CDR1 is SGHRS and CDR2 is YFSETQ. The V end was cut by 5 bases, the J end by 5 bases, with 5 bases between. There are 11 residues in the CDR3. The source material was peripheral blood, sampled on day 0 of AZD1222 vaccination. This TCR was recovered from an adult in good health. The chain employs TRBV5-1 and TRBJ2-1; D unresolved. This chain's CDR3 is CASSENNEQFF. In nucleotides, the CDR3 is TGCGCCAGCAGTGAGAACAATGAGCAGTTCTTC. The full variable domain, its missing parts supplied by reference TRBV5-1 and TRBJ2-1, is KAGVTQTPRYLIKTRGQQVTLSCSPISGHRSVSWYQQTPGQGLQFLFEYFSETQRNKGNFPGRFSGRQFSNSRSEMNVSTLELGDSALYLCASSENNEQFFGPGTRLTVL.